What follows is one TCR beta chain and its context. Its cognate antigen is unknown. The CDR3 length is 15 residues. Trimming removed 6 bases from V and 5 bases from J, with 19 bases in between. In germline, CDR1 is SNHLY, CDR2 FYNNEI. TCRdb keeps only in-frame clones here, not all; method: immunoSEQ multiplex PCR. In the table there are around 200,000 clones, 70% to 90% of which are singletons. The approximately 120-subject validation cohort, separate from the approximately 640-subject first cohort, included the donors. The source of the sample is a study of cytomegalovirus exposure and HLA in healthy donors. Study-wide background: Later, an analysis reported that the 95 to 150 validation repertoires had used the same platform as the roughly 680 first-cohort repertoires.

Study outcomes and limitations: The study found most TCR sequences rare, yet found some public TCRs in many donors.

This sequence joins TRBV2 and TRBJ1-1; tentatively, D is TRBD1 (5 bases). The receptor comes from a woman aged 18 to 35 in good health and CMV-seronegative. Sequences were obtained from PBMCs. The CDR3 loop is CASSQGMQGRTEAFF. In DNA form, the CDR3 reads TGTGCCAGCAGCCAGGGAATGCAGGGTCGGACTGAAGCTTTCTTT.